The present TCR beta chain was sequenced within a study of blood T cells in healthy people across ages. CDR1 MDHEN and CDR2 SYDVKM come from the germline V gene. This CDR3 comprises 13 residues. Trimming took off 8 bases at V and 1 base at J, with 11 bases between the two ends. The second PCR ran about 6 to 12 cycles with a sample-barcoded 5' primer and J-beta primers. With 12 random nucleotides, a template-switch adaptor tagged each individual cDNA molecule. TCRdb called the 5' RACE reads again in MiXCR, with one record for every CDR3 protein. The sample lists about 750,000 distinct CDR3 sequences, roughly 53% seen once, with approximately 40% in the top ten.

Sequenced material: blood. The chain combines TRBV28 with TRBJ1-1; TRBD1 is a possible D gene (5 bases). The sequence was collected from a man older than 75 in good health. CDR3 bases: TGTGCCAGCGGAGACAGACCGAACACTGAAGCTTTCTTT. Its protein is CASGDRPNTEAFF.